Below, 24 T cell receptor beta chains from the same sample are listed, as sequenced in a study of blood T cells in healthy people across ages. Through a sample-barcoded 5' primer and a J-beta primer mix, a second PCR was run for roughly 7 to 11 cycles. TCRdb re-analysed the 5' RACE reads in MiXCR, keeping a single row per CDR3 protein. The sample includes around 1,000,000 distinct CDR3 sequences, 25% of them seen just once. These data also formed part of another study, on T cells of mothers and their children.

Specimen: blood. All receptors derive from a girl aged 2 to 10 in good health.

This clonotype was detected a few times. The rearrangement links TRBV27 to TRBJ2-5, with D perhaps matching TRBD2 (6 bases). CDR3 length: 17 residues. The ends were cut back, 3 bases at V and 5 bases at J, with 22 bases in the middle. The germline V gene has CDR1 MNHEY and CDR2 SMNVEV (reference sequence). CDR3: CASSFSTSVGGKETQYF. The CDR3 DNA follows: TGTGCCAGCAGTTTTTCTACCTCAGTTGGGGGGAAGGAGACCCAGTACTTC.

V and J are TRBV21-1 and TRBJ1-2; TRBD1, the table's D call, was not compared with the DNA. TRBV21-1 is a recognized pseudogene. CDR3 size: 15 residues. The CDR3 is CARIPQGCRAYGYTF. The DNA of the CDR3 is TGTGCCAGGATACCACAGGGTTGCCGGGCCTATGGCTACACCTTC.

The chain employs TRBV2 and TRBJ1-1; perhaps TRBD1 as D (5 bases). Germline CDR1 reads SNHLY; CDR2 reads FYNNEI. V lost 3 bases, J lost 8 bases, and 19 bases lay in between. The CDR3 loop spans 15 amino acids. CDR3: CASSDWTGRVREAFF. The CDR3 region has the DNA TGTGCCAGCAGTGATTGGACGGGGCGAGTGAGGGAAGCTTTCTTT.

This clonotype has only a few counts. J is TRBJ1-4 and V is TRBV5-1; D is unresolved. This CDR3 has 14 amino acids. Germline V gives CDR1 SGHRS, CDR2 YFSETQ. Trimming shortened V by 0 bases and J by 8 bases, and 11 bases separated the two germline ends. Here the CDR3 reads CASSLEGTHEKLFF. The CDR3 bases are TGCGCCAGCAGCTTGGAGGGAACTCACGAAAAACTGTTTTTT.

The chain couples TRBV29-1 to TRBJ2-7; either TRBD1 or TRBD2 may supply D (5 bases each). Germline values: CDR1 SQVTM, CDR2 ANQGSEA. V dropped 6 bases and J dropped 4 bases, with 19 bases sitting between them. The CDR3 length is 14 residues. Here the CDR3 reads CSVPGIGREYEQYF. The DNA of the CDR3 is TGCAGCGTCCCCGGGATTGGCAGGGAGTACGAGCAGTACTTC.

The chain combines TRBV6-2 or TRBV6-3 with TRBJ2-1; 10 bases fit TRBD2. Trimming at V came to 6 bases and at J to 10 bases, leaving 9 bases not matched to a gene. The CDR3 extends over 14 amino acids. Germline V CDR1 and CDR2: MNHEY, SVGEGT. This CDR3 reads CASRPGTSDWEQFF. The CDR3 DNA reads TGTGCCAGCAGACCCGGGACTAGCGATTGGGAGCAGTTCTTC.

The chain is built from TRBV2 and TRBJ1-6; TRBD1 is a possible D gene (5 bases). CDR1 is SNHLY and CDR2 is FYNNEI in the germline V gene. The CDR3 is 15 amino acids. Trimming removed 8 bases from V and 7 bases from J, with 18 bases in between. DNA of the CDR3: TGTGCCAGCGCCCCCAGGCCAGGGCCGAATTCACCCCTCCACTTT. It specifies CASAPRPGPNSPLHF.

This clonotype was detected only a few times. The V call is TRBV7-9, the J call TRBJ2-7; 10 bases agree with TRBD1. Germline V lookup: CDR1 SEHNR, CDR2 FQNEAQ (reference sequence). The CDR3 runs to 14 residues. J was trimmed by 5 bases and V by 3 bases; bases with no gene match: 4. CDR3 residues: CASSFDRGLHEQYF. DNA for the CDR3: TGTGCCAGCAGCTTCGACAGGGGGCTCCACGAGCAGTACTTC.

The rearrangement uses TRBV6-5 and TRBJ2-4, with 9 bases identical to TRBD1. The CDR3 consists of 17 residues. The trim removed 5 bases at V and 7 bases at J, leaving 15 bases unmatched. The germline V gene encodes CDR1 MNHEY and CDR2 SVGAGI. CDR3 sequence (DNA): TGTGCCAGCAGTAACAAAAGGACAGGGGAGCATCGGAACATTCAGTACTTC. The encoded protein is CASSNKRTGEHRNIQYF.

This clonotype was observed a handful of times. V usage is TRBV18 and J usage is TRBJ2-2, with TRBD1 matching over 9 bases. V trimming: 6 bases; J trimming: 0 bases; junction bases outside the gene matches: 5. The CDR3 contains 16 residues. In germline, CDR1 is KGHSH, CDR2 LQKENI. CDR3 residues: CASSRTGGANTGELFF. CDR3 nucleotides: TGTGCCAGCTCCCGAACAGGGGGCGCGAACACCGGGGAGCTGTTTTTT.

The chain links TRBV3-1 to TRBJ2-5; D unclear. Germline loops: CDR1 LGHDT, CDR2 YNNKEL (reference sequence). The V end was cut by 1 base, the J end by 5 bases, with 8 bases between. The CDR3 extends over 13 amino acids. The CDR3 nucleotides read TGTGCCAGCAGCCAAGTCCATCGGGAGACCCAGTACTTC. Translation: CASSQVHRETQYF.

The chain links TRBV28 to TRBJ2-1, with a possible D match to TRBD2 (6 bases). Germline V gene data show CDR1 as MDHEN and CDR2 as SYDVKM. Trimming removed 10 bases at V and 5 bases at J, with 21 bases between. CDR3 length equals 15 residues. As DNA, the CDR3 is TGTGCCACCGTGACCCTAGCGCACTCGGACAATGAGCAGTTCTTC. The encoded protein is CATVTLAHSDNEQFF.

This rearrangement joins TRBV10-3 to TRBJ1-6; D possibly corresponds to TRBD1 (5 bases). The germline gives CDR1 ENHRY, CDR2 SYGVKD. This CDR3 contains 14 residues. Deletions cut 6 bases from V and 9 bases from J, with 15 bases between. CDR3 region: CAIRRGSEGSPLHF. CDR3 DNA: TGTGCCATCAGGCGGGGGTCGGAAGGTTCACCCCTCCACTTT.

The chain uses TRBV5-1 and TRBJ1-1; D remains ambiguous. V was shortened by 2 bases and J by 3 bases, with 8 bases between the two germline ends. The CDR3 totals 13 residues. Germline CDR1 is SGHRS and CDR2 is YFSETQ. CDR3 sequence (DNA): TGCGCCAGCAGCTTTAGGGAATACACTGAAGCTTTCTTT. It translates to CASSFREYTEAFF.

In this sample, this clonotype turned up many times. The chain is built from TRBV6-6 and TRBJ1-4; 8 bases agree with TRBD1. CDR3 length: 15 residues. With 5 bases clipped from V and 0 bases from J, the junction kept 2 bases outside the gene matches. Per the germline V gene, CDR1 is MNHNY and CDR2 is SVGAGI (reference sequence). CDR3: CASSATGATNEKLFF. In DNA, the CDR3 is TGTGCCAGCAGTGCGACAGGGGCAACTAATGAAAAACTGTTTTTT.

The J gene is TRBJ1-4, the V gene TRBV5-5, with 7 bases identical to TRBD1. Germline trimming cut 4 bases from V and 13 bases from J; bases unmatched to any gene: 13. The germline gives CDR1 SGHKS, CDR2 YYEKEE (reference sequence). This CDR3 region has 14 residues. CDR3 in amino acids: CASSGDRVQGRLFF. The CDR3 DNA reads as TGTGCCAGCAGCGGCGACAGGGTGCAAGGAAGACTGTTTTTT.

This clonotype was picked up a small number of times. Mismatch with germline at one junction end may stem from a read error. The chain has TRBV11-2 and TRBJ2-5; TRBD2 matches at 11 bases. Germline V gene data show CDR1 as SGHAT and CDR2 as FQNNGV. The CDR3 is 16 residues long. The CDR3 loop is CASSQASGGPQETRYF. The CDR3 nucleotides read TGTGCCAGCAGCCAAGCTAGCGGGGGGCCCCAAGAGACCCGGTACTTC.

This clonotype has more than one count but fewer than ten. CDR3 in amino acids: CASSDPNLAGKNQETQYF. In DNA, the CDR3 is TGTGCCAGCAGCGACCCCAATTTAGCGGGAAAGAACCAAGAGACCCAGTACTTC. V usage is TRBV28 and J usage is TRBJ2-5, with 8 bases lining up with TRBD2. Trimming took 6 bases from V and 0 from J; bases not matched to a gene: 15. The CDR3 covers 18 residues. Looked up from germline, CDR1 is MDHEN and CDR2 is SYDVKM.

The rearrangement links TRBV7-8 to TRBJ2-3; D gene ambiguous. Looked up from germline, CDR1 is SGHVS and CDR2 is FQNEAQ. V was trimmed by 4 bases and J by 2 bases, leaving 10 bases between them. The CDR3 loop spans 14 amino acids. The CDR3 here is CASSYIGPTDTQYF. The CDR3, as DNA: TGTGCCAGCAGCTATATCGGCCCCACAGATACGCAGTATTTT. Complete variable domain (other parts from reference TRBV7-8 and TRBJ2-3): GAGVSQSPRYKVAKRGQDVALRCDPISGHVSLFWYQQALGQGPEFLTYFQNEAQLDKSGLPSDRFFAERPEGSVSTLKIQRTQQEDSAVYLCASSYIGPTDTQYFGPGTRLTVL.

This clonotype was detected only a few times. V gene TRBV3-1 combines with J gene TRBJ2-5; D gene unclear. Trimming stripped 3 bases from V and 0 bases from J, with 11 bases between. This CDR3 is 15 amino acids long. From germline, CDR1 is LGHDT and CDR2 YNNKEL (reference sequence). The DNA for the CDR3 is TGTGCCAGCAGCCATCTGACGGCGTACCAAGAGACCCAGTACTTC. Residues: CASSHLTAYQETQYF.

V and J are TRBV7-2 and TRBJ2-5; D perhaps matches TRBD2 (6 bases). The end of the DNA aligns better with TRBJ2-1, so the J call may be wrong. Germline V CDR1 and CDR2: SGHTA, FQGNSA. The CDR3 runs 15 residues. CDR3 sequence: CASSSTRLVWNEQFF. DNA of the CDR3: TGTGCCAGCAGCTCCACGAGACTAGTCTGGAATGAGCAGTTCTTC.

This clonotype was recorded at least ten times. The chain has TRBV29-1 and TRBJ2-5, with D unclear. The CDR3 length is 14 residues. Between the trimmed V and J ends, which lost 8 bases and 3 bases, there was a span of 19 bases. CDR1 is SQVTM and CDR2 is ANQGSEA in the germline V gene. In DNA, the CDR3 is TGCAGCTCTTTGTCCTATACCCCTGAAGAGACCCAGTACTTC. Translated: CSSLSYTPEETQYF.

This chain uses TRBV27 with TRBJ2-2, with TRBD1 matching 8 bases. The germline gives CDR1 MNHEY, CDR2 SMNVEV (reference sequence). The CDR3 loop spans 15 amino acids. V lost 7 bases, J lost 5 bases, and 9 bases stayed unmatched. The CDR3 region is CASKTRDRLTGELFF. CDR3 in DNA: TGTGCCAGCAAGACCCGGGACAGGCTGACCGGGGAGCTGTTTTTT.

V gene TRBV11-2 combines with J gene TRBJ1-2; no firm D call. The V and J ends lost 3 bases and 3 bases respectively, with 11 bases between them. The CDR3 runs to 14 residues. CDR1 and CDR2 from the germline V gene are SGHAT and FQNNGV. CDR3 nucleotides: TGTGCCAGCAGCTTTGATATTGTGGACTATGGCTACACCTTC. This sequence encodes CASSFDIVDYGYTF.